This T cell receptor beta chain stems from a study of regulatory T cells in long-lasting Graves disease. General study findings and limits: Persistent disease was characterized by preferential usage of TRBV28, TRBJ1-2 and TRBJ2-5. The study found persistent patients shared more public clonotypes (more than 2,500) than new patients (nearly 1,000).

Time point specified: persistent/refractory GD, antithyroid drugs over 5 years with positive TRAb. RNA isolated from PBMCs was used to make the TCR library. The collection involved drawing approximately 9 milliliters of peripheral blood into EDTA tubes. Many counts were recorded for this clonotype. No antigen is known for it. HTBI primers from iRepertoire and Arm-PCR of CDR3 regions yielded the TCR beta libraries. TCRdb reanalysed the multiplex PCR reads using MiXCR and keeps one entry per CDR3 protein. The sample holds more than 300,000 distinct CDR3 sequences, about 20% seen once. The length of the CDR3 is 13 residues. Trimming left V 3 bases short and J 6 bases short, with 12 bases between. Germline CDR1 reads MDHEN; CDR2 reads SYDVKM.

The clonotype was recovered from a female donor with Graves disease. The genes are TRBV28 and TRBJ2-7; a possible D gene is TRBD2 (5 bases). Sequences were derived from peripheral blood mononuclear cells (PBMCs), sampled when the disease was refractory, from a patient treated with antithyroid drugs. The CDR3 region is CASSLGLAGEQYF. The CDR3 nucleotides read TGTGCCAGCAGTTTGGGTCTAGCAGGCGAGCAGTACTTC.